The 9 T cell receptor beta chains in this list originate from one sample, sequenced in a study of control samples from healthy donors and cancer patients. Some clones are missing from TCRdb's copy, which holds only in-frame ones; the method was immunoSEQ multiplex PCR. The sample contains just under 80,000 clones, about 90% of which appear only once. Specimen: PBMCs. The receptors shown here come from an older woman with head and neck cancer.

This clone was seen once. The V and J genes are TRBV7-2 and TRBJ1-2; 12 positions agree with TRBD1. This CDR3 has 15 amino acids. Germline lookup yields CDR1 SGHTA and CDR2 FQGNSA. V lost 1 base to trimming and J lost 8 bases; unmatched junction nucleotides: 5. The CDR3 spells CASSLGDRGLWGYTF. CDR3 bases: TGTGCCAGCAGCTTAGGGGACAGGGGGCTGTGGGGCTACACCTTC.

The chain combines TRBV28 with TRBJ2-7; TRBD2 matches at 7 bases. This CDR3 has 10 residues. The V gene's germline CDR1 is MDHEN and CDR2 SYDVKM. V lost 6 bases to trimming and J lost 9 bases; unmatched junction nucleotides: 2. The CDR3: CASSRGRQYF. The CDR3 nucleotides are TGTGCCAGCAGCCGCGGGAGGCAGTACTTC.

CDR3: CAISERGTEYGYTF. DNA for the CDR3: TGTGCCATCAGTGAGCGAGGGACGGAATATGGCTACACCTTC. The V call is TRBV10-3, the J call TRBJ1-2; tentatively, D is TRBD1 (5 bases). The CDR3 sequence is 14 residues long. The germline gives CDR1 ENHRY, CDR2 SYGVKD. With 2 bases removed from V and 5 bases from J, the gap between germline ends came to 12 bases.

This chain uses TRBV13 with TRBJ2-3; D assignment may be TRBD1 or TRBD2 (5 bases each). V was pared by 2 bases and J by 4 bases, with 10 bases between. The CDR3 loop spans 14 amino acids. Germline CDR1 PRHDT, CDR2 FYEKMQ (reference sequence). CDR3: CASSLSGRSDTQYF. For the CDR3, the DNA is TGTGCCAGCAGCTTATCGGGGCGGTCAGATACGCAGTATTTT.

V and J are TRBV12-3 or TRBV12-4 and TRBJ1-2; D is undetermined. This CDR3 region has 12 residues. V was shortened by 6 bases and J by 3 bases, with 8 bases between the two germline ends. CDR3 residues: CASSSSDYGYTF. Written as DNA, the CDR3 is TGTGCCAGCAGCTCGTCTGACTATGGCTACACCTTC.

The CDR3 DNA sequence: TGTGCCAGTAGTATAGAGGGCCAGGGGAACACTGAAGCTTTCTTT. It codes for CASSIEGQGNTEAFF. The chain links TRBV19 to TRBJ1-1; a possible D gene is TRBD1 (5 bases). The CDR3 extends over 15 amino acids. CDR1 is LNHDA and CDR2 is SQIVND in the germline V gene (reference sequence). The V and J ends lost 0 bases and 1 base respectively, with 9 bases between them.

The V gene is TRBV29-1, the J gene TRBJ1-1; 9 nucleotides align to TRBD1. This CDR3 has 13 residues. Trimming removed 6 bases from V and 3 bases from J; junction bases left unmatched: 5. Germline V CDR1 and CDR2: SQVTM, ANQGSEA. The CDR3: CSVKGQGYTEAFF. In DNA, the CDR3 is TGCAGCGTGAAAGGACAGGGGTACACTGAAGCTTTCTTT.

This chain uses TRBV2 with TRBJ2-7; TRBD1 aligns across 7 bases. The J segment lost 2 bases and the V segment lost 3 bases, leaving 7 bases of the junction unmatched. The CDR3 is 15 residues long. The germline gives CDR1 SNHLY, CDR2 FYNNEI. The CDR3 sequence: CASSESTGTAYEQYF. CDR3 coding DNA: TGTGCCAGCAGTGAGTCCACCGGGACAGCCTACGAGCAGTACTTC.

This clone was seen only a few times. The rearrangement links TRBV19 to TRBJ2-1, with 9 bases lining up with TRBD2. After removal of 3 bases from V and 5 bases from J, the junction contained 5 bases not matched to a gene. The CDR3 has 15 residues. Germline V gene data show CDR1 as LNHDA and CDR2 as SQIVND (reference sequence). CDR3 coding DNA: TGTGCCAGTAGTATCGGCGGGAGGGCCAACAATGAGCAGTTCTTC. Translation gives CASSIGGRANNEQFF.